Listed below are T cell receptor beta chains from one sample, sequenced in a study of cytomegalovirus exposure and HLA in healthy donors. Data came from immunoSEQ multiplex PCR; TCRdb stores just in-frame clones and leaves some out. The repertoire table contains some 41,000 clones. The sequencing sample was made of PBMCs. These receptors all stem from a male donor in good health and CMV-seronegative. The CDR3 runs from the conserved cysteine through the conserved F or W. A D gene is named only where the DNA matches it firmly.

d_gene	v_gene	j_gene	CDR3aa	CDR3nt
TRBD2	TRBV7-9	TRBJ2-7	CASSQAGGREQYF	TGTGCCAGCAGCCAAGCGGGGGGGCGGGAGCAGTACTTC
NA	TRBV16	TRBJ2-1	CASSQYSSGINEQFF	TGTGCCAGCAGCCAATATTCCAGTGGTATCAATGAGCAGTTCTTC
TRBD1	TRBV5-4	TRBJ1-1	CASSFTGDVTEAFF	TGTGCCAGCAGCTTCACAGGGGACGTCACTGAAGCTTTCTTT
TRBD1	TRBV19	TRBJ2-1	CASSPGGAGYNEQFF	TGTGCCAGTAGTCCAGGGGGCGCCGGGTACAATGAGCAGTTCTTC
NA	TRBV27	TRBJ1-2	CASSSTGLYGYTF	TGTGCCAGCAGTTCCACGGGTCTTTATGGCTACACCTTC
NA	TRBV6-5	TRBJ1-3	CASSQGWASGNTIYF	TGTGCCAGCAGTCAGGGATGGGCCTCTGGAAACACCATATATTTT
TRBD1	TRBV6-5	TRBJ1-1	CASRAAGGVGPEAFF	TGTGCCAGCAGAGCGGCAGGGGGCGTCGGGCCTGAAGCTTTCTTT
NA	TRBV4-1	TRBJ1-1	CASSHSSGPSGTEAFF	TGCGCCAGCAGCCACTCGTCCGGGCCCTCGGGGACTGAAGCTTTCTTT
NA	TRBV9	TRBJ2-3	CASSGRLREQYF	TGTGCCAGCAGCGGGCGATTGCGGGAGCAGTATTTT
TRBD1	TRBV5-4	TRBJ2-7	CASSFRDRVYGSSYEQYF	TGTGCCAGCAGCTTCCGGGACAGGGTTTATGGTAGCTCCTACGAGCAGTACTTC
NA	TRBV27	TRBJ1-5	CAGQVLSNQPQHF	TGCGCGGGGCAGGTCCTTAGCAATCAGCCCCAGCATTTT
NA	TRBV7-9	TRBJ2-1	CASSPQAESSYNEQFF	TGTGCCAGCAGCCCCCAAGCCGAGAGCTCCTACAATGAGCAGTTCTTC
TRBD1	TRBV4-1	TRBJ1-1	CASSQPTGGAGTEAFF	TGCGCCAGCAGCCAACCTACAGGGGGCGCAGGGACTGAAGCTTTCTTT
TRBD1	TRBV10-2	TRBJ2-5	CASSGWQGAGETQYF	TGCGCCAGCAGCGGTTGGCAGGGGGCAGGGGAGACCCAGTACTTC
NA	TRBV27	TRBJ2-5	CASSFGFGGRETQYF	TGTGCCAGCAGTTTTGGGTTTGGAGGGCGAGAGACCCAGTACTTC
NA	TRBV6-5	TRBJ2-1	CASTPGLGTYNEQFF	TGTGCCAGCACCCCGGGACTGGGGACCTACAATGAGCAGTTCTTC
NA	TRBV6-4	TRBJ2-6	CASSEGQSGANVLTF	TGTGCCAGCAGTGAGGGACAATCTGGGGCCAACGTCCTGACTTTC
NA	TRBV2	TRBJ1-5	CASSEVAFNQPQHF	TGTGCCAGCAGTGAAGTGGCCTTCAATCAGCCCCAGCATTTT
NA	TRBV7-9	TRBJ2-1	CASSFMVVSYNEQFF	TGTGCCAGCAGCTTCATGGTAGTTTCCTACAATGAGCAGTTCTTC
TRBD1	TRBV7-9	TRBJ2-7	CASSLAWTGAGEQYF	TGTGCCAGCAGCTTAGCTTGGACAGGGGCTGGCGAGCAGTACTTC
NA	TRBV4-1	TRBJ1-1	CASSQGGNTEAFF	TGCGCCAGCAGCCAAGGCGGGAACACTGAAGCTTTCTTT
TRBD1	TRBV5-1	TRBJ1-1	CASSLGDRAQEAFF	TGCGCCAGCAGCTTGGGGGACAGGGCGCAGGAAGCTTTCTTT
NA	TRBV19	TRBJ1-1	CASSIGQGNTEAFF	TGTGCCAGTAGTATAGGGCAGGGGAACACTGAAGCTTTCTTT
NA	TRBV7-3	TRBJ1-1	CASSLTLSGGRLEAFF	TGTGCCAGCAGCTTAACGTTATCGGGGGGCCGCCTAGAAGCTTTCTTT
NA	TRBV29-1	TRBJ2-5	CSVGGGYGGQETQYF	TGCAGCGTTGGCGGCGGGTACGGGGGACAAGAGACCCAGTACTTC
NA	TRBV15	TRBJ2-6	CATSRDRGSGANVLTF	TGTGCCACCAGCAGAGATCGGGGGTCTGGGGCCAACGTCCTGACTTTC
TRBD1	TRBV14	TRBJ2-2	CASSPDRVGTGELFF	TGTGCCAGCAGCCCAGACAGGGTCGGCACCGGGGAGCTGTTTTTT
NA	TRBV15	TRBJ2-7	CATSRGRGRVYEQYF	TGTGCCACCAGCAGAGGAAGGGGCAGGGTTTACGAGCAGTACTTC
NA	TRBV10-2	TRBJ1-5	CASRPGGTDNQPQHF	TGCGCCAGCAGGCCCGGGGGGACCGATAATCAGCCCCAGCATTTT
NA	TRBV7-3	TRBJ2-1	CASSRTVNNEQFF	TGTGCCAGCAGCAGGACTGTTAACAATGAGCAGTTCTTC
NA	TRBV7-2	TRBJ1-4	CASSRRARDNEKLFF	TGTGCCAGCAGCCGTCGGGCCAGGGATAATGAAAAACTGTTTTTT
NA	TRBV7-7	TRBJ2-7	CASSLGPNYEQYF	TGTGCCAGCAGCTTAGGGCCGAACTACGAGCAGTACTTC
NA	TRBV6-1	TRBJ2-1	CASVSKGGAYNEQFF	TGTGCCAGCGTCTCGAAAGGGGGTGCCTACAATGAGCAGTTCTTC
NA	TRBV11-3	TRBJ1-1	CASSFGDTEAFF	TGTGCCAGCAGCTTCGGGGACACTGAAGCTTTCTTT
NA	TRBV10-2	TRBJ2-1	CASSVVNEQFF	TGCGCCAGCAGTGTAGTGAATGAGCAGTTCTTC
NA	TRBV6-5	TRBJ2-7	CASSYSGVAYEQYF	TGTGCCAGCAGTTACTCCGGGGTCGCCTACGAGCAGTACTTC
TRBD1	TRBV25-1	TRBJ1-3	CASSETGTGSGNTIYF	TGTGCCAGCAGTGAGACCGGGACAGGGTCTGGAAACACCATATATTTT
TRBD1	TRBV25-1	TRBJ2-7	CASSKGDRASRYF	TGTGCCAGCAGTAAGGGGGACAGGGCAAGCAGGTACTTC
TRBD1	TRBV7-7	TRBJ2-5	CASSSSTGGAETQYF	TGTGCCAGCAGCTCCTCGACAGGGGGCGCAGAGACCCAGTACTTC
NA	TRBV30	TRBJ1-1	CAEGWGGEAFF	TGTGCCGAGGGTTGGGGTGGGGAAGCTTTCTTT
TRBD2	TRBV9	TRBJ2-3	CASSVATASGPDTQYF	TGTGCCAGCAGCGTAGCTACGGCTAGCGGGCCAGATACGCAGTATTTT
TRBD1	TRBV27	TRBJ1-4	CASGDRLGEKLFF	TGTGCCAGCGGGGACAGGTTAGGCGAAAAACTGTTTTTT
TRBD1	TRBV4-1	TRBJ1-6	CASSQEGRQGANSPLHF	TGCGCCAGCAGCCAAGAAGGAAGACAGGGAGCAAATTCACCCCTCCACTTT
NA	TRBV5-1	TRBJ1-6	CASRDGGYSPLHF	TGCGCCAGCAGGGACGGGGGGTATTCACCCCTCCACTTT
NA	TRBV7-2	TRBJ2-3	CASSVGGLAATDTQYF	TGTGCCAGCAGCGTGGGGGGGCTAGCGGCCACAGATACGCAGTATTTT
NA	TRBV2	TRBJ1-5	CASSTSGNNQPQHF	TGTGCCAGCAGTACCTCGGGAAACAATCAGCCCCAGCATTTT
TRBD2	TRBV29-1	TRBJ2-3	CSVGRTSGYTDTQYF	TGCAGCGTTGGGAGGACTAGCGGCTACACAGATACGCAGTATTTT
NA	TRBV5-1	TRBJ2-5	CASSPGTVVYQETQYF	TGCGCCAGCAGCCCGGGAACTGTAGTGTACCAAGAGACCCAGTACTTC
NA	TRBV4-1	TRBJ1-2	CASSQDHNLNYGYTF	TGCGCCAGCAGCCAAGACCACAACCTTAACTATGGCTACACCTTC
NA	TRBV28	TRBJ1-1	CASSPGQIQQGANTEAFF	TGTGCCAGCAGCCCCGGACAAATACAACAGGGAGCGAACACTGAAGCTTTCTTT
NA	TRBV28	TRBJ1-5	CASSLRGVGYSNQPQHF	TGTGCCAGCAGTCTACGGGGGGTAGGGTATAGCAATCAGCCCCAGCATTTT
TRBD1	TRBV5-1	TRBJ2-7	CASSWDQGASYEQYF	TGCGCCAGCAGCTGGGATCAGGGGGCCTCCTACGAGCAGTACTTC
TRBD1	TRBV14	TRBJ1-2	CASSLGQGYGYTF	TGTGCCAGCAGCCTAGGACAGGGCTATGGCTACACCTTC